The 22 T cell receptor beta chains presented below share a single source sample, sequenced in a study of Ad26.COV2.S vaccination and SARS-CoV-2 variants. The protocol was immunoSEQ multiplex PCR, while the TCRdb copy is restricted to in-frame clones and leaves out a portion. The sample shows about 350,000 clones, just over 90% of them seen only once. Sequenced here: peripheral blood, sampled after recovery from COVID-19. Receptor source: a human donor who had recovered from COVID-19.

This clone was counted once. J is TRBJ2-7 and V is TRBV28; the match to TRBD1 covers 10 bases. V was pared by 3 bases and J by 4 bases, with 3 bases of the junction left unmatched. This CDR3 spans 14 amino acids. Germline values: CDR1 MDHEN, CDR2 SYDVKM. The CDR3 sequence is CASSFGDRGYEQYF. CDR3 sequence (DNA): TGTGCCAGCAGTTTTGGGGACAGGGGTTACGAGCAGTACTTC.

The chain combines TRBV12-5 with TRBJ1-2; tentative D call: TRBD1 (6 bases). CDR3 length equals 13 residues. Per the germline V gene, CDR1 is LGHNT and CDR2 is FRNRAP. V gave up 7 bases and J gave up 7 bases, with 16 bases separating them. The CDR3 region is CASALGGAVGYTF. The CDR3 region has the DNA TGTGCTAGTGCCCTCGGGGGGGCGGTTGGCTACACCTTC.

The V gene is TRBV9, the J gene TRBJ1-2; D gene uncertain. CDR1 is SGDLS, CDR2 YYNGEE, per germline. V lost 0 bases to trimming and J lost 5 bases, with 17 bases between them. This CDR3 has 16 amino acids. CDR3 nucleotides: TGTGCCAGCAGCGTAGCGATACTACCCGACGGATATGGCTACACCTTC. Its protein product is CASSVAILPDGYGYTF.

The chain recombines TRBV6-6 with TRBJ1-6; D remains unclear. The germline CDR1 and CDR2 sequences are MNHNY and SVGAGI (reference sequence). Trimming took off 5 bases at V and 2 bases at J, with 4 bases between the two ends. There are 13 residues in the CDR3. The CDR3: CASSLTYNSPLHF. CDR3 coding DNA: TGTGCCAGCAGTCTTACCTATAATTCACCCCTCCACTTT.

The rearrangement uses TRBV2 and TRBJ1-3, with D unclear. The V end lost 5 bases, the J end lost 3 bases, and 11 bases lay between the germline ends. CDR3 length: 14 residues. Looked up from germline, CDR1 is SNHLY and CDR2 is FYNNEI. The CDR3 is CASSSRRNGNTIYF. CDR3 DNA sequence: TGTGCCAGCAGTTCCCGACGTAATGGAAACACCATATATTTT. Full variable domain (outside the CDR3, taken from reference TRBV2 and TRBJ1-3): EPEVTQTPSHQVTQMGQEVILRCVPISNHLYFYWYRQILGQKVEFLVSFYNNEISEKSEIFDDQFSVERPDGSNFTLKIRSTKLEDSAMYFCASSSRRNGNTIYFGEGSWLTVV.

The rearrangement links TRBV6-5 to TRBJ1-2; D gene unclear. The CDR3 covers 16 residues. V was trimmed by 0 bases and J by 4 bases, leaving 15 bases between them. Germline-derived CDR1 and CDR2 are MNHEY and SVGAGI. CDR3 sequence reads: CASSYSLVGIGYGYTF. CDR3 nucleotides: TGTGCCAGCAGTTACTCTCTGGTAGGGATTGGCTATGGCTACACCTTC.

J is TRBJ1-2 and V is TRBV19; TRBD1 might be the D (5 bases). The CDR3 runs 12 residues. Germline loops: CDR1 LNHDA, CDR2 SQIVND (reference sequence). Trimming took off 8 bases at V and 2 bases at J, with 9 bases between the two ends. DNA of the CDR3: TGTGCCAGTCGGCGGGGGAACTATGGCTACACCTTC. Translated, it gives CASRRGNYGYTF.

The V call is TRBV19, the J call TRBJ1-2, with D unclear. The V and J ends lost 1 base and 2 bases respectively, with 20 bases between them. Germline CDR1 and CDR2: LNHDA and SQIVND (reference sequence). CDR3 length: 18 amino acids. CDR3 nucleotide sequence: TGTGCCAGTAGTATAGCCGTTTCGGGAGTAGCAGGAAACTATGGCTACACCTTC. Amino acids: CASSIAVSGVAGNYGYTF.

The chain employs TRBV7-8 and TRBJ1-3; D might be TRBD1 (5 bases). CDR1 and CDR2 (germline): SGHVS, FQNEAQ. Deletions cut 5 bases from V and 0 bases from J, with 14 bases between. The CDR3 extends over 16 amino acids. The CDR3, as DNA: TGTGCCAGCAGCCCAGTGGGGACTGCCTCTGGAAACACCATATATTTT. Amino acids: CASSPVGTASGNTIYF.

This chain connects TRBV7-2 to TRBJ2-7; 8 bases fit TRBD1. The CDR3 contains 18 residues. V dropped 6 bases and J dropped 3; count of bases not matched to a gene: 19. The V gene's germline CDR1 is SGHTA and CDR2 FQGNSA. CDR3 nucleotide sequence: TGTGCCAGCAGTCGGCCACAGGGGGACACAAAACGGGGCTACGAGCAGTACTTC. It encodes CASSRPQGDTKRGYEQYF.

V is TRBV13 and J is TRBJ2-3; D is ambiguous. The CDR3 is 15 residues long. The V gene's germline CDR1 is PRHDT and CDR2 FYEKMQ (reference sequence). V shed 2 bases and J shed 4 bases, with 13 bases lying between them. The CDR3 DNA sequence: TGTGCCAGCAGCTTATTGGCGGCAGAGGCAGATACGCAGTATTTT. Protein: CASSLLAAEADTQYF.

V usage is TRBV14 and J usage is TRBJ2-7, with D unclear. V lost 4 bases and J 5 bases, leaving 21 bases between the germline ends. CDR1 SGHDN and CDR2 FVKESK come from the germline V gene. This CDR3 comprises 16 residues. CDR3 sequence reads: CASSRRPTPSQNEQYF. The CDR3 nucleotides are TGTGCCAGCAGCCGCCGCCCGACCCCCTCCCAGAACGAGCAGTACTTC.

This chain links TRBV5-1 with TRBJ1-5; 10 bases align to TRBD1. The CDR3 spans 14 residues. With 4 bases clipped from V and 8 bases from J, the junction kept 6 bases outside the gene matches. Germline CDR1 is SGHRS and CDR2 is YFSETQ. The CDR3 reads CASSPGQGVEPQHF. The CDR3 DNA reads as TGCGCCAGCAGCCCTGGACAGGGGGTTGAGCCCCAGCATTTT. Supplemented by reference TRBV5-1 and TRBJ1-5, the full variable domain reads KAGVTQTPRYLIKTRGQQVTLSCSPISGHRSVSWYQQTPGQGLQFLFEYFSETQRNKGNFPGRFSGRQFSNSRSEMNVSTLELGDSALYLCASSPGQGVEPQHFGDGTRLSIL.

CDR3 loop: CASSISGGAGDEQFF. Written as DNA, the CDR3 is TGTGCCAGCAGCATCAGCGGGGGGGCCGGAGATGAGCAGTTCTTC. The chain joins TRBV11-2 to TRBJ2-1; 10 bases fit TRBD2. Per germline, CDR1 SGHAT and CDR2 FQNNGV. The V gene end was trimmed by 5 bases and the J gene end by 8 bases; junction bases not matched to a gene: 9. The CDR3 covers 15 residues.

The rearrangement joins TRBV7-9 to TRBJ2-1; TRBD1 might be the D (5 bases). The germline V gene encodes CDR1 SEHNR and CDR2 FQNEAQ (reference sequence). V was clipped by 4 bases and J by 7 bases, with 14 bases between them. The CDR3 has 14 amino acids. CDR3 region: CASSWGVLFNEQFF. CDR3 DNA: TGTGCCAGCAGCTGGGGCGTGTTGTTTAATGAGCAGTTCTTC.

V and J are TRBV18 and TRBJ1-2; no clear D. The V end lost 1 base, the J end lost 8 bases, and 14 bases lay between the germline ends. The germline V gene encodes CDR1 KGHSH and CDR2 LQKENI. This CDR3 has 14 amino acids. The CDR3 protein is CASSPQPEPWGYTF. In nucleotides, the CDR3 is TGTGCCAGCTCACCACAGCCGGAGCCTTGGGGCTACACCTTC.

The J gene is TRBJ2-1, the V gene TRBV19; TRBD1 aligns across 9 bases. The CDR3 is made up of 15 amino acids. The junction had 4 bases not matched to a gene; V was cut back by 0 bases and J by 7 bases. CDR1 is LNHDA, CDR2 SQIVND, per germline (reference sequence). CDR3 region: CASSIDRDRANEQFF. DNA of the CDR3: TGTGCCAGTAGTATAGATCGGGACAGGGCGAATGAGCAGTTCTTC.

This clone is a singleton in its sample. V is TRBV5-1 and J is TRBJ1-1; D may be TRBD1 (6 bases). V lost 0 bases to trimming and J lost 3 bases, with 15 bases between them. Germline lookup yields CDR1 SGHRS and CDR2 YFSETQ. The CDR3 extends over 16 amino acids. Here the CDR3 reads CASSLGYRVGDTEAFF. The CDR3 bases are TGCGCCAGCAGCTTGGGGTACAGGGTCGGGGACACTGAAGCTTTCTTT.

The chain recombines TRBV2 with TRBJ2-7; D call uncertain. The CDR3 consists of 14 residues. V lost 4 bases and J 1 base, leaving 11 bases between the germline ends. Per the germline V gene, CDR1 is SNHLY and CDR2 is FYNNEI. In nucleotides, the CDR3 is TGTGCCAGCAGTGGCGCGCTCCTATCCTACGAGCAGTACTTC. It encodes CASSGALLSYEQYF.

This clone has just one count. The chain uses TRBV19 and TRBJ2-2; D is perhaps TRBD2 (7 bases). Germline CDR1 is LNHDA and CDR2 is SQIVND (reference sequence). There are 16 residues in the CDR3. The V gene lost 3 bases and the J gene lost 2 bases, with 13 bases spanning the gap. The chain's CDR3 is CASSMSGGSNTGELFF. Written as DNA, the CDR3 is TGTGCCAGTAGTATGTCGGGGGGCAGCAACACCGGGGAGCTGTTTTTT.

The V call is TRBV5-1, the J call TRBJ2-1, with 7 bases matching TRBD1. This CDR3 has 16 residues. Germline CDR1 SGHRS, CDR2 YFSETQ. V lost 0 bases to trimming and J lost 4 bases; unmatched junction nucleotides: 7. The CDR3 nucleotides read TGCGCCAGCAGCTTGGTTCGGAGACAGGGATACAATGAGCAGTTCTTC. Translated, it gives CASSLVRRQGYNEQFF.

The chain links TRBV15 to TRBJ1-1, with D hard to call. Germline values: CDR1 LNHNV, CDR2 YYDKDF (reference sequence). Trimming took off 0 bases at V and 10 bases at J, with 12 bases between the two ends. The CDR3 has 13 residues. CDR3 loop: CATSRDRGVGAFF. The CDR3 DNA is TGTGCCACCAGCAGAGATAGAGGCGTTGGAGCTTTCTTT.